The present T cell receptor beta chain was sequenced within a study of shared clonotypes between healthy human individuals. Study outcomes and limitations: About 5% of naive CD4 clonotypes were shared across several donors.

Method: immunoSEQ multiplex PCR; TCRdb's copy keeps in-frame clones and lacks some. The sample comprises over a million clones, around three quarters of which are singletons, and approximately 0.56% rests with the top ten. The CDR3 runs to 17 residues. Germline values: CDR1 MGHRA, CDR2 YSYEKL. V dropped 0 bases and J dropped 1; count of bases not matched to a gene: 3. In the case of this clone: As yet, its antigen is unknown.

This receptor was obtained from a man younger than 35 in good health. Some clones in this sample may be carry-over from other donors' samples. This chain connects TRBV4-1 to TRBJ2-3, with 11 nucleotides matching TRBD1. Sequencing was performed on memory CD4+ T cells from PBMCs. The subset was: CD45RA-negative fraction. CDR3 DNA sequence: TGCGCCAGCAGCCAAGACAGGACAGGGGGCGGCACAGATACGCAGTATTTT. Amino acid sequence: CASSQDRTGGGTDTQYF.